This TCR beta chain was documented in a study of blood T cell repertoires in COVID-19 (dated by TCRdb to the early 2020s). About the study as a whole: Collaborator samples came from the United States, Italy and Spain and covered acute and convalescent phases of COVID-19. Where HLA class I and class II types were available, the types were taken from metadata supplied by the sample provider, not from assay-based typing. A freely available public database, intended as a resource for researchers studying the immune response to SARS-CoV-2, is where the repertoires were released. Deeply sampled blood TCRbeta repertoires from subjects exposed to, actively infected with, or recovered from COVID-19 were included in the dataset. The samples were drawn from the first 160 participants of the ongoing ImmuneRACE study and from 950 to 1,500 subjects provided by 6 global collaborators. The sample metadata nearly always contained a de-identified subject ID, COVID-19 status, age in years and sex. The material from the prospective study consisted of cDNA or gDNA derived from T cells, B-cell-depleted T cells, or PBMCs.

The CDR3 has 14 amino acids, counting the end cysteine and phenylalanine. Of the read, only the CDR3 DNA is kept; its 42 bases are in frame from base 1. In the germline V gene, CDR1 corresponds to SGHTA and CDR2 to FQGNSA. V sheds 1 base and J sheds 3 bases, leaving 10 bases between their ends. Overall study results and their limits: The quantity of clinical and demographic metadata differed by source and by participant and was supplied without curation.

With respect to this clone: It has no known antigen specificity. Per-base quality was not reported, and no clone a single base away is much larger than it.

TCRbeta CDR3 regions were amplified from genomic DNA by means of the immunoSEQ Assay, a bias-controlled multiplex PCR. On the study's bioinformatics: Nucleated cell counts per sample were estimated from amplification of reference gene primers within the assay. To quantify the absolute abundance of each unique TCRbeta CDR3 rearrangement, sequence reads were collapsed and filtered. For each sample, productive Simpson clonality was calculated as the square root of Simpson's diversity index across productive rearrangements. TCRdb limited this immuneACCESS table to in-frame rearrangements with V and J called. A share of clones is missing; checked studies link under half to unresolved V genes, and the rest is unexplained. V, J and clone size are those of that table, while D and trimming were read from the DNA. The sample data list 190,000 or so clones, and around nine tenths of these were observed just once. The top ten clones comprise approximately 0.88% of the sample.

Samples from volunteer blood donors who had recovered from COVID-19 were contributed by a second Seattle source. The collaborating institutions used their own protocols to collect whole blood in K2EDTA tubes. For TCRbeta analysis, collaborator samples were shipped as frozen whole blood, as isolated PBMCs, or as DNA extracted from either sample type. The chain links TRBV7-2 with TRBJ2-7; the D gene is not confidently resolved. The TCR sequence derives from a woman between 18 and 29 years old who had recovered from COVID-19. Source material: peripheral blood. The CDR3 has the sequence CASSLDPGRYEQYF. The DNA is as follows: TGTGCCAGCAGCTTAGACCCAGGCCGCTACGAGCAGTACTTC.